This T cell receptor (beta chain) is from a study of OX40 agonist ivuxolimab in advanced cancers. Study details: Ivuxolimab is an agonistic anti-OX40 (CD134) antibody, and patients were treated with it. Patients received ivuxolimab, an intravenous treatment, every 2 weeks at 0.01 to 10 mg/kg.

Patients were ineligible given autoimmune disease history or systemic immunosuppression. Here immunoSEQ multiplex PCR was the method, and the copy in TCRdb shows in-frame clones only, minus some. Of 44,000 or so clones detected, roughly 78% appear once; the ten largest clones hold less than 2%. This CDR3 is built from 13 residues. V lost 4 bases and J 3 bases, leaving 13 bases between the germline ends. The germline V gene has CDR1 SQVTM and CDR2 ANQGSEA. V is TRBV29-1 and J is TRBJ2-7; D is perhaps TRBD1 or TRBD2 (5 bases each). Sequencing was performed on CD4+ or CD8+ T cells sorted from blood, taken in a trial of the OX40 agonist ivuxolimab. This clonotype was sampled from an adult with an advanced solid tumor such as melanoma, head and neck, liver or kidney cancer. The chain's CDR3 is CSVAFGAGYEQYF. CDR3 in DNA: TGCAGCGTTGCTTTTGGGGCGGGCTACGAGCAGTACTTC.